What follows are 8 T cell receptor beta chains derived from one specimen sequenced in a study of blood T cell repertoires in COVID-19. Using immunoSEQ multiplex PCR, the repertoire was profiled, and TCRdb retains in-frame clones only, with some absent. The table has roughly 55,000 clones, around 87% seen once. Sequencing was done on a sample of peripheral blood. These receptors were taken from a man in his 60s with active or convalescent COVID-19.

This rearrangement joins TRBV5-1 to TRBJ1-2; 10 nucleotides match TRBD1. Germline V lookup: CDR1 SGHRS, CDR2 YFSETQ. The ends lost 4 bases at V and 7 bases at J; junction bases unmatched: 4. The CDR3 totals 13 residues. As DNA, the CDR3 is TGCGCCAGCAGCCTGACAGGGGGCGCTGGCTACACCTTC. Its translation: CASSLTGGAGYTF.

Only one count was recorded for this clone. CDR3: CASSYRGGSSTDTQYF. The CDR3 region has the DNA TGTGCCAGCAGTTACAGGGGGGGTTCTAGCACAGATACGCAGTATTTT. The V and J genes are TRBV6-5 and TRBJ2-3; perhaps TRBD2 as D (7 bases). Germline loops: CDR1 MNHEY, CDR2 SVGAGI. This CDR3 has 16 residues. Trimming left V 2 bases short and J 0 bases short, with 12 bases between.

V and J are TRBV10-2 and TRBJ1-1; the D is unclear. From germline, CDR1 is WSHSY and CDR2 SAAADI. This CDR3 is built from 14 residues. V dropped 1 base and J dropped 0 bases, with 6 bases sitting between them. CDR3: CASSEWSLNTEAFF. CDR3 nucleotide sequence: TGCGCCAGCAGTGAGTGGAGCTTGAACACTGAAGCTTTCTTT.

The chain joins TRBV7-2 to TRBJ1-1; D remains unclear. V lost 4 bases and J lost 5, with 14 bases in between. CDR1 and CDR2 (germline): SGHTA, FQGNSA. This CDR3 is built from 14 residues. CDR3 loop: CASSSKGERTEAFF. The CDR3 DNA follows: TGTGCCAGCAGCTCTAAAGGAGAGCGGACTGAAGCTTTCTTT.

J is TRBJ1-5 and V is TRBV19, with 8 positions matching TRBD1. The germline CDR1 and CDR2 sequences are LNHDA and SQIVND (reference sequence). Trimming cost V 7 bases and J 0 bases; bases outside gene matches: 8. The CDR3 has 16 residues. CDR3 in DNA: TGTGCCAGTACCGACAGGGGCCCCGTTAGCAATCAGCCCCAGCATTTT. Its translation: CASTDRGPVSNQPQHF.

This clone appeared a single time. CDR3 nucleotide sequence: TGTGCCAGCAGCCGGGACAGCCCCAACTATGGCTACACCTTC. This gives the protein CASSRDSPNYGYTF. V gene TRBV5-4 combines with J gene TRBJ1-2, with 7 bases identical to TRBD1. Germline values: CDR1 SGHNT, CDR2 YYREEE (reference sequence). V gave up 4 bases and J gave up 2 bases; unmatched junction bases: 5. The CDR3 has 14 amino acids.

The J gene is TRBJ1-4, the V gene TRBV4-2; TRBD1 aligns across 8 bases. Germline V gives CDR1 LGHNA, CDR2 YNFKEQ. CDR3 length: 16 residues. The junction had 7 bases not matched to a gene; V was cut back by 3 bases and J by 4 bases. The CDR3 coding sequence is TGTGCCAGCAGCCAGAGTACCGGGACAGGTAATGAAAAACTGTTTTTT. This codes for CASSQSTGTGNEKLFF.

This chain connects TRBV3-1 (or the pseudogene TRBV3-2) to TRBJ2-1; D may be TRBD2 (5 bases). CDR3 size: 14 residues. V shed 2 bases and J shed 7 bases, with 12 bases lying between them. Germline V gene data show CDR1 as LGHDT and CDR2 as YNNKEL (reference sequence). CDR3 loop: CASSQLGESNEQFF. The DNA for the CDR3 is TGTGCCAGCAGCCAACTTGGGGAGTCAAATGAGCAGTTCTTC.